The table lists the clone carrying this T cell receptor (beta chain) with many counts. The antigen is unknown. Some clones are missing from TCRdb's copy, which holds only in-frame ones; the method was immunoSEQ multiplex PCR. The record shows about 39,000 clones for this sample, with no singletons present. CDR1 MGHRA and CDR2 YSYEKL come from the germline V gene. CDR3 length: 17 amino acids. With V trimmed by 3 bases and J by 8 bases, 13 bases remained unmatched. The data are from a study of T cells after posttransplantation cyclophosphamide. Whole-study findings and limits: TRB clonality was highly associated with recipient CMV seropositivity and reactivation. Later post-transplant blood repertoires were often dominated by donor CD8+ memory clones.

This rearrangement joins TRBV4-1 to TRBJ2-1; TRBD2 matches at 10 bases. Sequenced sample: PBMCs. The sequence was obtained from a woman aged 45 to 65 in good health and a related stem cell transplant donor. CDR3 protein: CASSQALGAGGLYEQFF. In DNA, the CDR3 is TGCGCCAGCAGCCAGGCCCTCGGAGCGGGGGGGTTATATGAGCAGTTCTTC.